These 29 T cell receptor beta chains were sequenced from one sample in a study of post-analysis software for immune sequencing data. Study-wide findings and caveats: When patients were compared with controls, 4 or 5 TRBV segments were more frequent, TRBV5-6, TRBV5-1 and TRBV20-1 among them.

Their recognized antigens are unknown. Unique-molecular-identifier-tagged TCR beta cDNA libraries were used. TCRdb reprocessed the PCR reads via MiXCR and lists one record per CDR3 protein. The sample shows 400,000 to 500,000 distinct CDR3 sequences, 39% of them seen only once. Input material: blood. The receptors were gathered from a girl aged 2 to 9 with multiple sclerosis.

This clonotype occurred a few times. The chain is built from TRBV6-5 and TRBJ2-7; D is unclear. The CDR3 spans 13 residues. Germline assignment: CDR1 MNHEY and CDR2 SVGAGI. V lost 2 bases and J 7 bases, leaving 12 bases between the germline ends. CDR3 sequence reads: CASSYGFSREQYF. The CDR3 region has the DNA TGTGCCAGCAGTTACGGGTTCTCGCGGGAGCAGTACTTC.

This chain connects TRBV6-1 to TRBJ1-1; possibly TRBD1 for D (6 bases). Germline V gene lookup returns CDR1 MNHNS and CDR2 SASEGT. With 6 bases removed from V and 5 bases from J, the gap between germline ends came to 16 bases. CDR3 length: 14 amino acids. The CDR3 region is CASRPQGRVTEAFF. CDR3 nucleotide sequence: TGTGCCAGCAGGCCACAGGGCCGGGTAACTGAAGCTTTCTTT.

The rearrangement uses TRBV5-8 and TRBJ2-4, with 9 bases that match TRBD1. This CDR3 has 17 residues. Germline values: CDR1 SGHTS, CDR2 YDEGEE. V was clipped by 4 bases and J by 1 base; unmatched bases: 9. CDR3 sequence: CASSRYKGTGAKNIQYF. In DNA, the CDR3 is TGTGCCAGCAGCCGATACAAAGGGACAGGGGCCAAAAACATTCAGTACTTC.

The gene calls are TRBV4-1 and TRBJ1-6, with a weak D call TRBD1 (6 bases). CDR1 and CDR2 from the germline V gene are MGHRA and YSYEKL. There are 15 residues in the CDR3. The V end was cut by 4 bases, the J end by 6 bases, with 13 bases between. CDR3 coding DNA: TGCGCCAGCAGCCGAAACAGACAGGTTAATTCACCCCTCCACTTT. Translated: CASSRNRQVNSPLHF.

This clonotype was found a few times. The CDR3 region is CASSLVAGDTYEQYF. In DNA, the CDR3 is TGTGCCAGCAGCTTAGTCGCGGGAGACACCTACGAGCAGTACTTC. The rearrangement links TRBV7-3 to TRBJ2-7; 7 positions agree with TRBD2. The CDR3 spans 15 residues. Germline-derived CDR1 and CDR2 are SGHTA and FQGTGA. The V segment lost 2 bases and the J segment 2 bases; nucleotides outside the gene matches: 6. Full variable domain (outside the CDR3, taken from reference TRBV7-3 and TRBJ2-7): GAGVSQTPSNKVTEKGKYVELRCDPISGHTALYWYRQSLGQGPEFLIYFQGTGAADDSGLPNDRFFAVRPEGSVSTLKIQRTERGDSAVYLCASSLVAGDTYEQYFGPGTRLTVT.

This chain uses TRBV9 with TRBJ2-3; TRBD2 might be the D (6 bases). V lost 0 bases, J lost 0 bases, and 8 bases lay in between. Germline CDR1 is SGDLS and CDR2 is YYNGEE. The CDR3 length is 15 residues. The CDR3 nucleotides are TGTGCCAGCAGCGTAGGACTAGGGAGCACAGATACGCAGTATTTT. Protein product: CASSVGLGSTDTQYF.

The CDR3 loop is CASSRLGGLNEQFF. CDR3 in DNA: TGTGCCAGCAGTCGACTAGGAGGGCTCAATGAGCAGTTCTTC. The J gene is TRBJ2-1, the V gene TRBV3-1; possible D gene TRBD2, 6 bases. Trimming stripped 6 bases from V and 6 bases from J, with 15 bases between. Germline V gene lookup returns CDR1 LGHDT and CDR2 YNNKEL (reference sequence). The CDR3 loop spans 14 amino acids.

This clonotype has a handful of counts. The CDR3 region is CASSTRQGGPYEQYF. DNA for the CDR3: TGTGCCAGCAGCACCAGACAGGGGGGACCCTACGAGCAGTACTTC. The rearrangement links TRBV5-5 to TRBJ2-7; 9 nucleotides match TRBD1. V was pared by 4 bases and J by 2 bases, with 7 bases of the junction left unmatched. CDR3 length: 15 residues. Germline V gene lookup returns CDR1 SGHKS and CDR2 YYEKEE (reference sequence).

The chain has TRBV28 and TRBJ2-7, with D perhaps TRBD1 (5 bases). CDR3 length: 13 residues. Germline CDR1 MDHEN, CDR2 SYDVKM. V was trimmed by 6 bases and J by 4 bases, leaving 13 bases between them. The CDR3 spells CASSHFTGYEQYF. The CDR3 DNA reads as TGTGCCAGCAGCCACTTTACAGGTTACGAGCAGTACTTC.

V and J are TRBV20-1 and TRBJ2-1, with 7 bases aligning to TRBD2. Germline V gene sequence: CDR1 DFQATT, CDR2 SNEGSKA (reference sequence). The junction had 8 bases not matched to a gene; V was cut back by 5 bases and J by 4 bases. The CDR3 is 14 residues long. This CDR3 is CSAWLGGGYNEQFF. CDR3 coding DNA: TGCAGTGCTTGGCTGGGCGGGGGATACAATGAGCAGTTCTTC.

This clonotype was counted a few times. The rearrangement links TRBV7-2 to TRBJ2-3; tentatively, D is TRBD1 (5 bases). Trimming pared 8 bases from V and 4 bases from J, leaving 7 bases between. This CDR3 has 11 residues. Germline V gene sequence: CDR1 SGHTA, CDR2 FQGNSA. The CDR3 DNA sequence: TGTGCCAGCGGGGCAGCAGATACGCAGTATTTT. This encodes CASGAADTQYF.

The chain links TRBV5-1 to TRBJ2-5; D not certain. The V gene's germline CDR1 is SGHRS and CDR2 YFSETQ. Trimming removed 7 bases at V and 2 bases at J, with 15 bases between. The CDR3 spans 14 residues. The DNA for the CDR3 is TGCGCCAGCCGACAAAAGATCATACAAGAGACCCAGTACTTC. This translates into CASRQKIIQETQYF.

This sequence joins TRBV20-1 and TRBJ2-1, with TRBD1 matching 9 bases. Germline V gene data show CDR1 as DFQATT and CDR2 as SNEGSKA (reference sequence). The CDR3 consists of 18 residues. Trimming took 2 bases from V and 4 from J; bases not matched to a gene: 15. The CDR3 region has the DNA TGCAGTGCTAGATTTCCCTTTACCGGGACAGGGTATTACAATGAGCAGTTCTTC. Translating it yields CSARFPFTGTGYYNEQFF.

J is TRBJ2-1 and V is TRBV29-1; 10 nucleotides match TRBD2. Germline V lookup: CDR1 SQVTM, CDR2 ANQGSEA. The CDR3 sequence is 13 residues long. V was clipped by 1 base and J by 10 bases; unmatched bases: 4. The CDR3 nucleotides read TGCAGCGTTGAAGCGGGACTAGCGCAGGAGCAGTTCTTC. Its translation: CSVEAGLAQEQFF.

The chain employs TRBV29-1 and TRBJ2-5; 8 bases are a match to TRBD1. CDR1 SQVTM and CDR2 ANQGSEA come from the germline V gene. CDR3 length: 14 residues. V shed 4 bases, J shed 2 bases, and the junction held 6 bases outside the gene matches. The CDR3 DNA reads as TGCAGCGTTGGCGCTGGGACAGGACAAGAGACCCAGTACTTC. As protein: CSVGAGTGQETQYF. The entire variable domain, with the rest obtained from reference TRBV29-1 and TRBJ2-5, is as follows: SAVISQKPSRDICQRGTSLTIQCQVDSQVTMMFWYRQQPGQSLTLIATANQGSEATYESGFVIDKFPISRPNLTFSTLTVSNMSPEDSSIYLCSVGAGTGQETQYFGPGTRLLVL.

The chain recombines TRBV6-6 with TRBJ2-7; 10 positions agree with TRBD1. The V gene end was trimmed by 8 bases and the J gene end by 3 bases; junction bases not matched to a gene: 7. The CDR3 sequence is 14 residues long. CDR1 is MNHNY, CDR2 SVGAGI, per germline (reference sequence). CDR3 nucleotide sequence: TGTGCCAGCGAAGCCGGGACAGGGGACTACGAGCAGTACTTC. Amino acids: CASEAGTGDYEQYF.

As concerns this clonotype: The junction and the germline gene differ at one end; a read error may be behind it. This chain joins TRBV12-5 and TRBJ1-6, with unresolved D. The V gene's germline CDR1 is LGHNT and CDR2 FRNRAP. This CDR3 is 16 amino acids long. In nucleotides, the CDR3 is TGTGCTAGTGGTTGGACGGTGAGCTCCCATAATTCACCCCTCCACTTT. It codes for CASGWTVSSHNSPLHF. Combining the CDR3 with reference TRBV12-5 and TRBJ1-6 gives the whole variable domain DARVTQTPRHKVTEMGQEVTMRCQPILGHNTVFWYRQTMMQGLELLAYFRNRAPLDDSGMPKDRFSAEMPDATLATLKIQPSEPRDSAVYFCASGWTVSSHNSPLHFGNGTRLTVT.

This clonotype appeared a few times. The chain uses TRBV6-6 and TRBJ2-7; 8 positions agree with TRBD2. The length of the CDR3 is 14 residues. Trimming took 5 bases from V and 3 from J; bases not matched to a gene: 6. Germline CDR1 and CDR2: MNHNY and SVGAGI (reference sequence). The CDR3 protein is CASSTSGLIYEQYF. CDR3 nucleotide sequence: TGTGCCAGCAGTACTAGCGGCCTAATCTACGAGCAGTACTTC.

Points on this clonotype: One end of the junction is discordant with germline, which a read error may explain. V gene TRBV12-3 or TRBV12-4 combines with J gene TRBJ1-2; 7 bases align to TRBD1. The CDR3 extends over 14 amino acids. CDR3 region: CASTLGQQSYGCTF. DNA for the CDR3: TGTGCCAGCACCTTGGGACAGCAAAGCTATGGCTGCACCTTC.

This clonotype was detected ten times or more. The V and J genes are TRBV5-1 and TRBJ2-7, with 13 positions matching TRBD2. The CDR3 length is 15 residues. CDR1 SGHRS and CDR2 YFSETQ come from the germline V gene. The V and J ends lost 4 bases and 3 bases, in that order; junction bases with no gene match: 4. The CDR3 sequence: CASSIGTSGIYEQYF. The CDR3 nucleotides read TGCGCCAGCAGCATAGGGACTAGCGGGATCTACGAGCAGTACTTC.

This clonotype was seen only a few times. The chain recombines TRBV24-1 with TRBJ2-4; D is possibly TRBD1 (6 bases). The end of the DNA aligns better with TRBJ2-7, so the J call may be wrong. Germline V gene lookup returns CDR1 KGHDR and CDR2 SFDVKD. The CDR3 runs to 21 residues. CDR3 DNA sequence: TGTGCCACCAGTGATTTGTCGTATTATCGAGATCCAGGACAGCTCTCCTACGAGCAGTACTTC. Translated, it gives CATSDLSYYRDPGQLSYEQYF.

CDR3: CASSSGFITEAFF. CDR3 nucleotide sequence: TGCGCCAGCAGCTCAGGGTTTATCACTGAAGCTTTCTTT. The chain employs TRBV5-1 and TRBJ1-1; D is possibly TRBD1 (5 bases). This CDR3 has 13 amino acids. Germline CDR1 and CDR2: SGHRS and YFSETQ. Trimming stripped 3 bases from V and 4 bases from J, with 10 bases between.

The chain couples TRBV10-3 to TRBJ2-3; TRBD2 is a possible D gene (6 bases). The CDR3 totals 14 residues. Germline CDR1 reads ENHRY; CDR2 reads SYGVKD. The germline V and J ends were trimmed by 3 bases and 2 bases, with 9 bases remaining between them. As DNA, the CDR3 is TGTGCCATCAGTGAAAGGGAGGCCACAGATACGCAGTATTTT. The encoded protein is CAISEREATDTQYF.

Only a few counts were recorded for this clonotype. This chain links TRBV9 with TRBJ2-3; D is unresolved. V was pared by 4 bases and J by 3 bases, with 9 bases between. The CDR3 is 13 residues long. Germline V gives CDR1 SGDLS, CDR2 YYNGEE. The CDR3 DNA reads TGTGCCAGCAGCAATGGGCGTACAGATACGCAGTATTTT. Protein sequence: CASSNGRTDTQYF.

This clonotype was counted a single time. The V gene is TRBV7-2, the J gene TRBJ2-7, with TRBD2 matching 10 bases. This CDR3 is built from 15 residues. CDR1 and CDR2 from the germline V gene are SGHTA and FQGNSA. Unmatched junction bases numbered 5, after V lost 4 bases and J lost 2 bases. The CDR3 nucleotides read TGTGCCAGCAGCTACCTAGCGGGAGAACCCTACGAGCAGTACTTC. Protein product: CASSYLAGEPYEQYF.

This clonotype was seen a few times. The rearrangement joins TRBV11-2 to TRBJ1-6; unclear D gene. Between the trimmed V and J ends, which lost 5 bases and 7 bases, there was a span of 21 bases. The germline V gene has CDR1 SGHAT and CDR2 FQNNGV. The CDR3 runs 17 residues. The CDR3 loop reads CASSRPGGPGVNSPLHF. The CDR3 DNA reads TGTGCCAGCAGCCGCCCCGGTGGCCCAGGTGTCAATTCACCCCTCCACTTT.

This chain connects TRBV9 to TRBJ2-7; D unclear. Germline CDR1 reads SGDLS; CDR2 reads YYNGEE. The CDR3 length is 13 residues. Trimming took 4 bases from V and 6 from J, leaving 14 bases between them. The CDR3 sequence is CASSFRMWGEQYF. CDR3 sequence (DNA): TGTGCCAGCAGCTTTCGGATGTGGGGCGAGCAGTACTTC.

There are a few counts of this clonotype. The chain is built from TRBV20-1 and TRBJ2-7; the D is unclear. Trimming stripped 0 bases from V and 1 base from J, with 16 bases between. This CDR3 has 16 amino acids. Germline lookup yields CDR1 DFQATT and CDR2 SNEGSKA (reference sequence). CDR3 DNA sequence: TGCAGTGCTAGAGATGGGCGAGACATCCGTTCCTACGAGCAGTACTTC. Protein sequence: CSARDGRDIRSYEQYF.

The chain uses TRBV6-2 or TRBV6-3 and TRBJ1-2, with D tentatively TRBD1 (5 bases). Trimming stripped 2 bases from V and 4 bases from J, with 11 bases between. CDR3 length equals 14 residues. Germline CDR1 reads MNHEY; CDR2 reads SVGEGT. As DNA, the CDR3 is TGTGCCAGCAGTTACCCGGGACCGTTCTATGGCTACACCTTC. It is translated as CASSYPGPFYGYTF.